These 8 T cell receptor beta chains were all obtained from the same sample, sequenced in a study of shared clonotypes between healthy human individuals. TCRdb keeps only in-frame clones here, not all; method: immunoSEQ multiplex PCR. The profile shows 500,000 to 700,000 clones, around 96% of them singletons. Terminally differentiated effector memory CD45RA+ cells were excluded from the naive CD8 cells, which were CD45RO-negative and positively selected for CCR7. What was sequenced was naive CD8+ T cells sorted from blood. The receptor set was obtained from a woman younger than 45 in good health.

The gene calls are TRBV5-6 and TRBJ1-2; D uncertain. The CDR3 length is 15 residues. The V and J ends lost 4 bases and 0 bases respectively, with 13 bases between them. CDR1 is SGHDT and CDR2 is YYEEEE in the germline V gene. The CDR3 here is CASSARDYPNYGYTF. DNA of the CDR3: TGTGCCAGCAGCGCCCGGGATTACCCTAACTATGGCTACACCTTC.

For this clone: Different DNA sequences within this sample yield the same CDR3. V is TRBV7-8 and J is TRBJ2-1, with no clear D. The germline V gene has CDR1 SGHVS and CDR2 FQNEAQ. Trimming removed 1 base at V and 0 bases at J, with 1 base between. The CDR3 is 13 residues long. This chain's CDR3 is CASSLGSYNEQFF. CDR3 nucleotides: TGTGCCAGCAGCTTAGGCTCCTACAATGAGCAGTTCTTC.

The chain carries TRBV14 and TRBJ2-2, with TRBD2 matching 9 bases. CDR1 and CDR2 (germline): SGHDN, FVKESK. J lost 7 bases, V lost 8 bases, and 11 bases had no gene match. The CDR3 has 15 residues. As DNA, the CDR3 is TGTGCCAGCTCGGCGCGGGAGGGCCGAGGCGGGGAGCTGTTTTTT. Its translation is CASSAREGRGGELFF.

This clone was recorded only once. This chain links TRBV7-2 with TRBJ2-2; perhaps TRBD2 as D (6 bases). The CDR3 is made up of 14 amino acids. V was shortened by 4 bases and J by 5 bases, with 11 bases between the two germline ends. CDR1 SGHTA and CDR2 FQGNSA come from the germline V gene. The CDR3 reads CASSSPGGTGELFF. CDR3 bases: TGTGCCAGCAGCTCGCCTGGGGGGACCGGGGAGCTGTTTTTT.

The rearrangement joins TRBV4-1 to TRBJ1-2, with D tentatively TRBD1 (6 bases). The CDR3 runs to 18 residues. CDR1 and CDR2 from the germline V gene are MGHRA and YSYEKL. V was clipped by 3 bases and J by 4 bases, with 24 bases between them. As DNA, the CDR3 is TGCGCCAGCAGCCACCCAGAAACTAACAGGGTACGGGCCTATGGCTACACCTTC. Amino acid sequence: CASSHPETNRVRAYGYTF.

J is TRBJ2-7 and V is TRBV13; the D call may be TRBD1 or TRBD2 (5 bases each). There are 16 residues in the CDR3. Trimming cost V 2 bases and J 3 bases, with 17 bases left between them. The germline V gene encodes CDR1 PRHDT and CDR2 FYEKMQ (reference sequence). This CDR3 is CASSLSPPGPNYEQYF. As DNA, the CDR3 is TGTGCCAGCAGCTTATCGCCTCCGGGACCGAACTACGAGCAGTACTTC.

This sequence joins TRBV6-5 and TRBJ1-2, with D maybe TRBD1 (6 bases). Germline assignment: CDR1 MNHEY and CDR2 SVGAGI. This CDR3 has 15 residues. The V end was cut by 4 bases, the J end by 6 bases, with 18 bases between. The CDR3 DNA is TGTGCCAGCAGTTTCGGGACATCCTCTCCCCATGGCTACACCTTC. It specifies CASSFGTSSPHGYTF.

The V call is TRBV7-9, the J call TRBJ1-5; 8 bases match TRBD1. The CDR3 runs to 12 residues. Germline lookup yields CDR1 SEHNR and CDR2 FQNEAQ (reference sequence). J was trimmed by 5 bases and V by 10 bases; bases with no gene match: 4. CDR3 sequence: CATDRDHQPQHF. The CDR3 DNA sequence: TGTGCCACGGACAGGGATCATCAGCCCCAGCATTTT.